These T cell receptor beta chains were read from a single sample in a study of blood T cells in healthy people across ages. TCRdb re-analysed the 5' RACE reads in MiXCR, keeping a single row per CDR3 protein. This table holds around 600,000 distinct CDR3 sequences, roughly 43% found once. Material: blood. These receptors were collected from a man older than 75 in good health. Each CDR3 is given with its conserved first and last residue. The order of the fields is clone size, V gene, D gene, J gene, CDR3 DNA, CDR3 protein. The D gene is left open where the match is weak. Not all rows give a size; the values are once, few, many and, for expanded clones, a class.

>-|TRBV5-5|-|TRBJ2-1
TGTGCCAGCAGCTTGGCTCCGGGACTTCGCAATGAGCAGTTCTTC
CASSLAPGLRNEQFF
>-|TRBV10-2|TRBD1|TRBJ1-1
TGCGCCAGCAGAGGACAGGAGAACACTGAAGCTTTCTTT
CASRGQENTEAFF
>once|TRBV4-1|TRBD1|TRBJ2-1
TGCGCCAGCAGCCAAGGGGGACAGGGGTCCCGGTACAGCTCCTACAATGAGCAGTTCTTC
CASSQGGQGSRYSSYNEQFF
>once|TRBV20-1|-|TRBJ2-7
TGCAGTGCTAGAGATACGAGGTCGGTAGGGTACGAGCAGTACTTC
CSARDTRSVGYEQYF
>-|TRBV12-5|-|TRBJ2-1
TGTGCTAGTACAGGGACTGGGAGCTCCTACAATGAGCAGTTCTTC
CASTGTGSSYNEQFF
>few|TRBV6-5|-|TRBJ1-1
TGTGCCAGCAGTGACTCGCAATTAACTGAAGCTTTCTTT
CASSDSQLTEAFF
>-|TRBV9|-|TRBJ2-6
TGTGCCAGCAGCGTTGGGGCCAACGTCCTGACTTTC
CASSVGANVLTF
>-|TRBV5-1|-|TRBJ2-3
TGCGCCAGCAGCTTGGCGGGGGCCCCAAGAGATACGCAGTATTTT
CASSLAGAPRDTQYF
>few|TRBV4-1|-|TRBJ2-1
TGCGCCAGCAGCCAAGATAGGGGCCGCTCCTACAATGAGCAGTTCTTC
CASSQDRGRSYNEQFF
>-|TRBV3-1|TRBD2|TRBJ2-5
TGTGCCAGCAGCCCTTTAGCGGGGGAGAAGACCCAGTACTTC
CASSPLAGEKTQYF
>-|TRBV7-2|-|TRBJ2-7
TGTGCCAGCACCGCCCCAGTTGGAGCCTACGAGCAGTACTTC
CASTAPVGAYEQYF
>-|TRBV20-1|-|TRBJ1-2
TGCAGTGCTAGGTCTCAGTCAGATGGCTACACCTTC
CSARSQSDGYTF
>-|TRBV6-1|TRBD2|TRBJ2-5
TGTGCCAGCAGTCCAATTCCGACTAGCGGGGGCTTTGGGACCCAGTACTTC
CASSPIPTSGGFGTQYF
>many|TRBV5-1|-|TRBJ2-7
TGCGCCAGCAGCACAGGTTTCTACGAGCAGTACTTC
CASSTGFYEQYF
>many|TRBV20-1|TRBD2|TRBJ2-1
TGCAGTGCTAGGCCGGGCGGGAGCCTATACAATGAGCAGTTCTTC
CSARPGGSLYNEQFF
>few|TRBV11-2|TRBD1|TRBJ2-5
TGTGCCAGCGGAGGGACAGGGGAAGAGACCCAGTACTTC
CASGGTGEETQYF
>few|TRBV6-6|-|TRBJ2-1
TGTGCCAGCGGTACAGATTACAATGAGCAGTTCTTC
CASGTDYNEQFF
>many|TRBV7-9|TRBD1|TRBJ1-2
TGTGCCAGCAGCTCCGGGACAGAGACGTGGGGCTACACCTTC
CASSSGTETWGYTF
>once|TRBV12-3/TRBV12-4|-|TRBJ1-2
TGTGCCAGCAGTTTCCCGGGGAGCTCTGGCTACACCTTC
CASSFPGSSGYTF
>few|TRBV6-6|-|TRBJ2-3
TGTGCCAGCAGTGACTCTAAGACAGATACGCAGTATTTT
CASSDSKTDTQYF
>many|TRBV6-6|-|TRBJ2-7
TGTGCCAGCAGTTACGGCCGGGAGTACGAGCAGTACTTC
CASSYGREYEQYF
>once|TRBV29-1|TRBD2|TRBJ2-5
TGCAGCGTTCCGATTTGGGCTAGCGGACAGTACTTC
CSVPIWASGQYF
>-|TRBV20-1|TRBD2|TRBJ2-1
TGCAGTGCTAGAGATGCGGTAGCGGGAGTCAATGAGCAGTTCTTC
CSARDAVAGVNEQFF
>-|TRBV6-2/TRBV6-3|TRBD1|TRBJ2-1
TGTGCCAGCAGTTACTTCCCACAGGGGACCTACAATGAGCAGTTCTTC
CASSYFPQGTYNEQFF
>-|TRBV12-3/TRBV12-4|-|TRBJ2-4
TGTGCCAGCAGTCCTACAGGAATCGCCAAAAACATTCAGTACTTC
CASSPTGIAKNIQYF
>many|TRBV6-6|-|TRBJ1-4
TGTGCCAGCAGTTACGACCTAGGGGTAACTAATGAAAAACTGTTTTTT
CASSYDLGVTNEKLFF
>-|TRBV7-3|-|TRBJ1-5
TGTGCCAGCAGCTTATGGGGGGGCTCGAATCAGCCCCAGCATTTT
CASSLWGGSNQPQHF
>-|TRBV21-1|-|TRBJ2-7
TGTGCCAGCTGCCCCCTACCGGGAGATCGGTACGAGCAGTACTTC
CASCPLPGDRYEQYF
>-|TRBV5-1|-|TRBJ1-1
TGCGCCACCAGAACTGAGGACACTGAAGCTTTCTTT
CATRTEDTEAFF
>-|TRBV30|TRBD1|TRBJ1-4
TGTGCCTGGAGTGGGACAGGGGGAGCGAATGAAAAACTGTTTTTT
CAWSGTGGANEKLFF
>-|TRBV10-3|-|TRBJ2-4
TGTGCCATCAGTGGGTCGGAAGAGCAGTACTTC
CAISGSEEQYF
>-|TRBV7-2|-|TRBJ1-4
TGTGCCAGCAGCCCCTCCAGGGACACTAATGAAAAACTGTTTTTT
CASSPSRDTNEKLFF
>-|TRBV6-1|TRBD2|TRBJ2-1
TGTGCCAGCAGTCATACTAGCGGGAGGCCCTCAGACTACAATGAGCAGTTCTTC
CASSHTSGRPSDYNEQFF
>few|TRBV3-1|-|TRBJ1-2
TGTGCCAGCAGCCCCGGGGGGGTTCCTGGCTACACCTTC
CASSPGGVPGYTF
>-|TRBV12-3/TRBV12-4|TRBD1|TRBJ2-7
TGTGCCAGCAGTACCGGGACAGGGCTTGTCGAGCAGTACTTC
CASSTGTGLVEQYF
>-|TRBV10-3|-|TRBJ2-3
TGTGCCATCACGGGGAGGAGACTAGGGGAAGATACGCAGTATTTT
CAITGRRLGEDTQYF
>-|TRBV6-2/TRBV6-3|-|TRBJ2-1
TGTGCCAGCAGTTATTGGAGGGGAGCCTATAATGAGCAGTTCTTC
CASSYWRGAYNEQFF
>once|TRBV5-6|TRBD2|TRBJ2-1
TGTGCCAGCAGCTGGGGACTAGCGGGCCATGAGCAGTTCTTC
CASSWGLAGHEQFF
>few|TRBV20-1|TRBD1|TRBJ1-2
TGCAGTGCTAGTGAGGGGGCCGATGGCTACACCTTC
CSASEGADGYTF
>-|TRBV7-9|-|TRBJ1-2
TGTGCCAGCAGCCTGAACTTCTATGGCTACACCTTC
CASSLNFYGYTF
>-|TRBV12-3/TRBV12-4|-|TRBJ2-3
TGTGCCACCCAGAAGGGGAGCACAGATACGCAGTATTTT
CATQKGSTDTQYF
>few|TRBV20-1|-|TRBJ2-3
TGCAGTGCTAGAGGCGGTACAAGCACAGATACGCAGTATTTT
CSARGGTSTDTQYF
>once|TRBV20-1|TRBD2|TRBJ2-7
TGCAGTGCTAGAGATGGCGGCCAGGGACTAGCGGACGAGCAGTACTTC
CSARDGGQGLADEQYF
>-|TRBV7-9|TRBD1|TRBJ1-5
TGTGCCAGCAGCTTAGGGGGGGCCGGGACAGGGACAGTAGGCAATCAGCCCCAGCATTTT
CASSLGGAGTGTVGNQPQHF
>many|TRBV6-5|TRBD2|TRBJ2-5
TGTGCCAGCAGTTCCAAAACTAGCGGATCGACCCAGTACTTC
CASSSKTSGSTQYF
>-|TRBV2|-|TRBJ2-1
TGTGCCAGCAGGATAGCGGCAAGCTCCTACAATGAGCAGTTCTTC
CASRIAASSYNEQFF
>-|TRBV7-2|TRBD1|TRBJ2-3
TGTGCCAGCAGCTTAGCATCAGCGGGGACAGGGAGTGGTACGCAGTATTTT
CASSLASAGTGSGTQYF
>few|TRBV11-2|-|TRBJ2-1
TGTGCCAGCAGCTTAGGTATTGAGCAGTTCTTC
CASSLGIEQFF
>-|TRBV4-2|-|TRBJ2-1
TGTGCCAGCAGCCAAGACCGCCCCGACAATGAGCAGTTCTTC
CASSQDRPDNEQFF
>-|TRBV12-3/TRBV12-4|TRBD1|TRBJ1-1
TGTGCCAGCAGTCCCCGACAGGGGTTAGGCACTGAAGCTTTCTTT
CASSPRQGLGTEAFF